These T cell receptor beta chains were read from a single sample in a study of beta chain features in type 1 diabetes. Sequenced by immunoSEQ multiplex PCR; TCRdb stores in-frame clones only, minus some. The sample has a few hundred thousand clones; approximately 25% are singletons. The specimen was naive CD4+ T cells from blood. Receptors originate from a woman aged 30 to 39 with type 1 diabetes. CDR3s include the opening cysteine and the closing phenylalanine or tryptophan. The D gene is left open where the match is weak. Clone size, where shown, is once, few, many, or a class for clones that have expanded.

d_call: TRBD2
clone_size: few
j_call: TRBJ2-7
v_call: TRBV29-1
cdr3_aa: CSVRREAGYEQYF
cdr3_nt: TGCAGCGTTCGTCGGGAGGCCGGCTACGAGCAGTACTTC

d_call: .
clone_size: few
j_call: TRBJ1-4
v_call: TRBV7-2
cdr3_aa: CASSLEDWANEKLFF
cdr3_nt: TGTGCCAGCAGCTTAGAGGACTGGGCTAATGAAAAACTGTTTTTT

d_call: .
clone_size: .
j_call: TRBJ2-6
v_call: TRBV6-6
cdr3_aa: CASSYARTVGANVLTF
cdr3_nt: TGTGCCAGCAGTTACGCCCGGACAGTCGGGGCCAACGTCCTGACTTTC

d_call: TRBD1
clone_size: .
j_call: TRBJ1-5
v_call: TRBV10-3
cdr3_aa: CAISEGQGNQPQHF
cdr3_nt: TGTGCCATCAGTGAAGGACAGGGGAATCAGCCCCAGCATTTT

d_call: TRBD2
clone_size: few
j_call: TRBJ2-2
v_call: TRBV4-2
cdr3_aa: CASSQGIGTSDNTGELFF
cdr3_nt: TGTGCCAGCAGCCAAGGAATCGGGACTAGCGATAACACCGGGGAGCTGTTTTTT

d_call: TRBD1
clone_size: .
j_call: TRBJ2-2
v_call: TRBV5-1
cdr3_aa: CASSLRGRTGELFF
cdr3_nt: TGCGCCAGCAGCTTGAGGGGGCGCACCGGGGAGCTGTTTTTT

d_call: TRBD2
clone_size: .
j_call: TRBJ2-1
v_call: TRBV6-6
cdr3_aa: CASSFSGSMSNEQFF
cdr3_nt: TGTGCCAGCAGTTTTAGCGGGAGCATGTCGAATGAGCAGTTCTTC

d_call: TRBD1
clone_size: .
j_call: TRBJ2-1
v_call: TRBV4-2
cdr3_aa: CASSQVGQGPYNEQFF
cdr3_nt: TGTGCCAGCAGCCAAGTCGGACAGGGGCCATACAATGAGCAGTTCTTC

d_call: TRBD2
clone_size: .
j_call: TRBJ2-1
v_call: TRBV9
cdr3_aa: CASSLGLAGGPSYNEQFF
cdr3_nt: TGTGCCAGCAGCCTAGGACTAGCGGGAGGGCCTTCCTACAATGAGCAGTTCTTC

d_call: .
clone_size: .
j_call: TRBJ2-7
v_call: TRBV5-1
cdr3_aa: CASSLTVVHEQYF
cdr3_nt: TGCGCCAGCAGCTTGACAGTGGTCCACGAGCAGTACTTC

d_call: .
clone_size: few
j_call: TRBJ1-1
v_call: TRBV2
cdr3_aa: CASSTEWAEAFF
cdr3_nt: TGTGCCAGCAGTACGGAGTGGGCTGAAGCTTTCTTT

d_call: TRBD1
clone_size: .
j_call: TRBJ2-7
v_call: TRBV5-1
cdr3_aa: CASSVGTGGYEQYF
cdr3_nt: TGCGCCAGCAGCGTCGGGACAGGGGGCTACGAGCAGTACTTC

d_call: .
clone_size: .
j_call: TRBJ2-3
v_call: TRBV7-6
cdr3_aa: CASSLTEKDTQYF
cdr3_nt: TGTGCCAGCAGCCTAACTGAAAAAGATACGCAGTATTTT

d_call: TRBD1
clone_size: .
j_call: TRBJ1-1
v_call: TRBV7-8
cdr3_aa: CASLRDREVAEAFF
cdr3_nt: TGTGCCAGCCTCCGAGACAGGGAGGTGGCTGAAGCTTTCTTT

d_call: TRBD1
clone_size: .
j_call: TRBJ2-7
v_call: TRBV18
cdr3_aa: CASSPTGVTDEQYF
cdr3_nt: TGTGCCAGCTCACCTACAGGGGTAACAGACGAGCAGTACTTC

d_call: .
clone_size: .
j_call: TRBJ2-3
v_call: TRBV10-3
cdr3_aa: CAIMGSGTDTQYF
cdr3_nt: TGTGCCATCATGGGCTCCGGCACAGATACGCAGTATTTT

d_call: .
clone_size: .
j_call: TRBJ2-3
v_call: TRBV30
cdr3_aa: CAWSSFDTQYF
cdr3_nt: TGTGCCTGGAGTTCCTTTGATACGCAGTATTTT

d_call: .
clone_size: .
j_call: TRBJ1-1
v_call: TRBV9
cdr3_aa: CASSVESRTDTEAFF
cdr3_nt: TGTGCCAGCAGCGTAGAGTCCCGCACTGACACTGAAGCTTTCTTT

d_call: TRBD1
clone_size: few
j_call: TRBJ2-1
v_call: TRBV2
cdr3_aa: CASSELDRGYNEQFF
cdr3_nt: TGTGCCAGCAGTGAACTGGACAGGGGATACAATGAGCAGTTCTTC

d_call: .
clone_size: .
j_call: TRBJ2-3
v_call: TRBV5-1
cdr3_aa: CASSLWYGRGADTQYF
cdr3_nt: TGCGCCAGCAGCTTGTGGTACGGGAGAGGGGCGGATACGCAGTATTTT

d_call: TRBD2
clone_size: .
j_call: TRBJ2-1
v_call: TRBV9
cdr3_aa: CASSVGAGGPLGNEQFF
cdr3_nt: TGTGCCAGCAGCGTAGGAGCGGGAGGGCCATTGGGTAATGAGCAGTTCTTC

d_call: TRBD1
clone_size: .
j_call: TRBJ1-2
v_call: TRBV7-2
cdr3_aa: CASSSPGTAYGYTF
cdr3_nt: TGTGCCAGCAGCTCCCCCGGGACAGCCTATGGCTACACCTTC

d_call: TRBD2
clone_size: .
j_call: TRBJ2-1
v_call: TRBV30
cdr3_aa: CAWSFLRGRVHNEQFF
cdr3_nt: TGTGCCTGGAGTTTTTTGCGCGGGAGGGTACACAATGAGCAGTTCTTC

d_call: TRBD1
clone_size: few
j_call: TRBJ1-5
v_call: TRBV28
cdr3_aa: CASSSPLGQGIFGQPQHF
cdr3_nt: TGTGCCAGCAGTTCCCCCCTTGGACAGGGTATATTTGGACAGCCCCAGCATTTT

d_call: .
clone_size: once
j_call: TRBJ1-1
v_call: TRBV11-3
cdr3_aa: CASSPAGKDTEAFF
cdr3_nt: TGTGCCAGCAGCCCCGCGGGGAAGGACACTGAAGCTTTCTTT

d_call: .
clone_size: few
j_call: TRBJ2-1
v_call: TRBV20-1
cdr3_aa: CSARSQTGQFF
cdr3_nt: TGCAGTGCTAGATCCCAGACTGGGCAGTTCTTC

d_call: .
clone_size: once
j_call: TRBJ2-1
v_call: TRBV15
cdr3_aa: CATSRPSVEQFF
cdr3_nt: TGTGCCACCAGCAGACCCTCGGTGGAGCAGTTCTTC

d_call: .
clone_size: .
j_call: TRBJ2-2
v_call: TRBV29-1
cdr3_aa: CSVEQGSGELFF
cdr3_nt: TGCAGCGTTGAACAGGGGTCCGGGGAGCTGTTTTTT

d_call: TRBD2
clone_size: few
j_call: TRBJ2-5
v_call: TRBV27
cdr3_aa: CASSYSGTSGRTQYF
cdr3_nt: TGTGCCAGCAGTTACTCCGGGACTAGCGGGAGGACCCAGTACTTC

d_call: TRBD1
clone_size: .
j_call: TRBJ2-7
v_call: TRBV5-1
cdr3_aa: CASSPRGTGTGGLGEQYF
cdr3_nt: TGCGCCAGCAGCCCACGGGGGACCGGGACAGGGGGCCTCGGCGAGCAGTACTTC

d_call: .
clone_size: few
j_call: TRBJ2-1
v_call: TRBV7-9
cdr3_aa: CASSLGLAENEQFF
cdr3_nt: TGTGCCAGCAGCTTAGGGTTAGCGGAGAATGAGCAGTTCTTC

d_call: .
clone_size: .
j_call: TRBJ1-2
v_call: TRBV4-1
cdr3_aa: CASSPPEQVSRAGYTF
cdr3_nt: TGCGCCAGCAGCCCCCCCGAACAGGTCAGCCGCGCTGGCTACACCTTC

d_call: .
clone_size: .
j_call: TRBJ2-1
v_call: TRBV6-6
cdr3_aa: CASSGQPRSSEQFF
cdr3_nt: TGTGCCAGTTCGGGACAACCCCGTTCTAGTGAGCAGTTCTTC

d_call: TRBD2
clone_size: .
j_call: TRBJ2-1
v_call: TRBV4-2
cdr3_aa: CASSQEGTRGHNEQFF
cdr3_nt: TGTGCCAGCAGCCAAGAAGGGACTAGGGGCCACAATGAGCAGTTCTTC

d_call: .
clone_size: .
j_call: TRBJ1-1
v_call: TRBV29-1
cdr3_aa: CSVKDLEPGTEAFF
cdr3_nt: TGCAGCGTCAAAGACCTGGAGCCGGGCACTGAAGCTTTCTTT

d_call: TRBD2
clone_size: .
j_call: TRBJ2-1
v_call: TRBV10-3
cdr3_aa: CAIMGPTSGVYNEQFF
cdr3_nt: TGTGCCATCATGGGACCGACTAGCGGGGTGTACAATGAGCAGTTCTTC

d_call: .
clone_size: .
j_call: TRBJ2-7
v_call: TRBV30
cdr3_aa: CAWSNIPYEQYF
cdr3_nt: TGTGCCTGGAGTAACATCCCCTACGAGCAGTACTTC

d_call: TRBD2
clone_size: .
j_call: TRBJ2-7
v_call: TRBV7-8
cdr3_aa: CASSLGAGGPYEQYF
cdr3_nt: TGTGCCAGCAGCTTAGGGGCGGGAGGGCCGTACGAGCAGTACTTC

d_call: .
clone_size: few
j_call: TRBJ1-5
v_call: TRBV28
cdr3_aa: CASSANQPQHF
cdr3_nt: TGTGCCAGCAGTGCGAATCAGCCCCAGCATTTT

d_call: .
clone_size: .
j_call: TRBJ1-1
v_call: TRBV5-4
cdr3_aa: CASSEQAINTEAFF
cdr3_nt: TGTGCCAGCAGCGAACAGGCGATTAACACTGAAGCTTTCTTT

d_call: TRBD1
clone_size: .
j_call: TRBJ2-5
v_call: TRBV6-5
cdr3_aa: CASSYGGQGGETQYF
cdr3_nt: TGTGCCAGCAGTTACGGGGGACAGGGCGGGGAGACCCAGTACTTC

d_call: .
clone_size: .
j_call: TRBJ2-4
v_call: TRBV27
cdr3_aa: CASSSPPAKNIQYF
cdr3_nt: TGTGCCAGCAGTTCCCCCCCGGCCAAAAACATTCAGTACTTC

d_call: TRBD2
clone_size: .
j_call: TRBJ2-3
v_call: TRBV29-1
cdr3_aa: CSGGTSASTDTQYF
cdr3_nt: TGCAGCGGCGGGACTAGCGCAAGCACAGATACGCAGTATTTT

d_call: .
clone_size: few
j_call: TRBJ2-5
v_call: TRBV30
cdr3_aa: CAWRGGGGAKETQYF
cdr3_nt: TGTGCCTGGAGAGGAGGGGGGGGTGCCAAAGAGACCCAGTACTTC

d_call: .
clone_size: .
j_call: TRBJ2-4
v_call: TRBV20-1
cdr3_aa: CSCIAKNIQYF
cdr3_nt: TGTAGCTGCATAGCCAAAAACATTCAGTACTTC

d_call: TRBD1
clone_size: few
j_call: TRBJ2-5
v_call: TRBV29-1
cdr3_aa: CSVRQGAGETQYF
cdr3_nt: TGCAGCGTCCGACAGGGGGCCGGGGAGACCCAGTACTTC